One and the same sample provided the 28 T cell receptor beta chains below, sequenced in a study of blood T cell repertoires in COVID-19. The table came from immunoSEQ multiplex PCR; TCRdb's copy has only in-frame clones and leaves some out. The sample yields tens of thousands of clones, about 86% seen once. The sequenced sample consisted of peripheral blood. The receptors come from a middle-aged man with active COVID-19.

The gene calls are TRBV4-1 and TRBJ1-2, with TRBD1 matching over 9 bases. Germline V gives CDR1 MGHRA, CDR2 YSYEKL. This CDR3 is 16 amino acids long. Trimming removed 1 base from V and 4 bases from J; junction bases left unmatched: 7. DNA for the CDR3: TGCGCCAGCAGCCAAGCCGGGACAGGGATCGTCTATGGCTACACCTTC. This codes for CASSQAGTGIVYGYTF.

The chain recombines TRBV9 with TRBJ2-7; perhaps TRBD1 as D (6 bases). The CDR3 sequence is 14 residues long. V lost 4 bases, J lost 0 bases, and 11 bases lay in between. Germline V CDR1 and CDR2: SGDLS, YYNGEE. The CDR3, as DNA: TGTGCCAGCAGCACACGGGACAACTCCTACGAGCAGTACTTC. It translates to CASSTRDNSYEQYF.

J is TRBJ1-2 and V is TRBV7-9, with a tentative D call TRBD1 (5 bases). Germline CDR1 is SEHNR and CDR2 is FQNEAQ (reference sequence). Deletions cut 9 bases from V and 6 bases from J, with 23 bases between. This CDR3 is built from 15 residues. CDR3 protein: CASNLKGDLGDGYTF. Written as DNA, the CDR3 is TGTGCCAGTAATCTCAAAGGGGATCTAGGGGATGGCTACACCTTC.

CDR3 amino acids: CASQKRESADTQYF. The CDR3 nucleotides read TGTGCCAGCCAAAAGCGGGAGTCGGCAGATACGCAGTATTTT. The gene calls are TRBV11-2 and TRBJ2-3; 8 positions match TRBD2. After removal of 8 bases from V and 4 bases from J, the junction contained 8 bases not matched to a gene. The CDR3 is made up of 14 amino acids. Looked up from germline, CDR1 is SGHAT and CDR2 is FQNNGV.

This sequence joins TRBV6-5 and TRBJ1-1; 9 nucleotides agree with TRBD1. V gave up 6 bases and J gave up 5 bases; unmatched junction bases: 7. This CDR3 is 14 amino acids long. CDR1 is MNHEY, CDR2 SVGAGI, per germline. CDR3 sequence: CASRYRGQRTEAFF. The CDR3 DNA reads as TGTGCCAGCAGATACAGGGGGCAGAGGACTGAAGCTTTCTTT.

CDR3 sequence reads: CASSLVVGHDNEQFF. CDR3 in DNA: TGCGCCAGCAGCTTGGTCGTCGGACACGACAATGAGCAGTTCTTC. V gene TRBV5-1 combines with J gene TRBJ2-1; TRBD1 is a possible D gene (5 bases). CDR1 is SGHRS and CDR2 is YFSETQ in the germline V gene. The CDR3 consists of 15 residues. Between the trimmed V and J ends, which lost 0 bases and 5 bases, there was a span of 12 bases.

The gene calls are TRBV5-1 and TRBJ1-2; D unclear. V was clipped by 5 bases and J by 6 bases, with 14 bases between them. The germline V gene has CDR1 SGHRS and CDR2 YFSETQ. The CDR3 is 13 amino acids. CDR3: CASRREAGHGYTF. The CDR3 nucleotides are TGCGCCAGCAGACGGGAGGCCGGGCATGGCTACACCTTC. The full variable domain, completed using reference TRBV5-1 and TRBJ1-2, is KAGVTQTPRYLIKTRGQQVTLSCSPISGHRSVSWYQQTPGQGLQFLFEYFSETQRNKGNFPGRFSGRQFSNSRSEMNVSTLELGDSALYLCASRREAGHGYTFGSGTRLTVV.

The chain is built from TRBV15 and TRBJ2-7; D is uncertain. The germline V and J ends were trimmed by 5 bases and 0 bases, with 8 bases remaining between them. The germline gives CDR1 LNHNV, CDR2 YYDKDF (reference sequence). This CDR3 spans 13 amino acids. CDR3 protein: CATSDDTSYEQYF. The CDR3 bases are TGTGCCACCAGCGACGACACCTCCTACGAGCAGTACTTC.

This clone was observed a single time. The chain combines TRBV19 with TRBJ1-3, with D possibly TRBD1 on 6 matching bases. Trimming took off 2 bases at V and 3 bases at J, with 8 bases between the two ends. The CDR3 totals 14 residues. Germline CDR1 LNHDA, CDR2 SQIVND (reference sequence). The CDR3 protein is CASSITGSGNTIYF. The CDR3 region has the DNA TGTGCCAGTAGTATAACAGGGAGTGGAAACACCATATATTTT.

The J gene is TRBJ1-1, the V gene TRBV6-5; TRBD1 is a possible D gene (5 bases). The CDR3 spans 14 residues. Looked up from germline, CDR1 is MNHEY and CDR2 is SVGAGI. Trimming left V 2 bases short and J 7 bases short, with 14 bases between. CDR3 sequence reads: CASSYTLTDGEAFF. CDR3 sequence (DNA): TGTGCCAGCAGTTACACCCTGACAGACGGTGAAGCTTTCTTT.

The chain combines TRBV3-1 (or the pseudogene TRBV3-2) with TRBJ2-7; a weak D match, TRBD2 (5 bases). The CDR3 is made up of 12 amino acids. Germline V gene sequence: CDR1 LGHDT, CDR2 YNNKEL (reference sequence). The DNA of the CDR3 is TGTGCCAGCAGCCAAGATGGGAGTAAATTCAGCGTC. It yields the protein CASSQDGSKFSV.

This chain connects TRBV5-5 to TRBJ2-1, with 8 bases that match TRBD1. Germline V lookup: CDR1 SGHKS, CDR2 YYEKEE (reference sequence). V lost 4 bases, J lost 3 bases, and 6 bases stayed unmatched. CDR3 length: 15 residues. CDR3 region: CASSKWTGNYNEQFF. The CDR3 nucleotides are TGTGCCAGCAGCAAGTGGACAGGGAACTACAATGAGCAGTTCTTC.

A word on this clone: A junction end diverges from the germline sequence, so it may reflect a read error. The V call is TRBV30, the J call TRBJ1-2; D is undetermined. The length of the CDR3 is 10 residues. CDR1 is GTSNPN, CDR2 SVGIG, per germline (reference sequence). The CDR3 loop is CAWSVSQQNF. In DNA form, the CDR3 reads TGTGCCTGGAGTGTATCCCAACAGAACTTC.

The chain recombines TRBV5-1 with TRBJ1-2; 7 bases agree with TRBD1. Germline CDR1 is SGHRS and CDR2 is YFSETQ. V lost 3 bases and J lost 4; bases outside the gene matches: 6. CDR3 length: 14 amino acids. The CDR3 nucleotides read TGCGCCAGCAGCTCAACAGGGGACCCCTATGGCTACACCTTC. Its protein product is CASSSTGDPYGYTF.

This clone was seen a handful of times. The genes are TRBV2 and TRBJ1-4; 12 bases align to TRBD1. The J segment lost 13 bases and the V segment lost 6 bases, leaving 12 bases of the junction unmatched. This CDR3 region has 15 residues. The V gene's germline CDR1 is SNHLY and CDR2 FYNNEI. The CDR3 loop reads CASSETGQGALRLFF. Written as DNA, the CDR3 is TGTGCCAGCAGCGAAACGGGACAGGGGGCTCTAAGACTGTTTTTT.

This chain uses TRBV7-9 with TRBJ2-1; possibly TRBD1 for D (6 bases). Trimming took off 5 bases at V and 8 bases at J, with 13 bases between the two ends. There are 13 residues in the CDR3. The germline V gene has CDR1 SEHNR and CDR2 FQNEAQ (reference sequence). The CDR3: CASSPYRVHEQFF. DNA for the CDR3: TGTGCCAGCAGCCCTTACAGGGTCCATGAGCAGTTCTTC.

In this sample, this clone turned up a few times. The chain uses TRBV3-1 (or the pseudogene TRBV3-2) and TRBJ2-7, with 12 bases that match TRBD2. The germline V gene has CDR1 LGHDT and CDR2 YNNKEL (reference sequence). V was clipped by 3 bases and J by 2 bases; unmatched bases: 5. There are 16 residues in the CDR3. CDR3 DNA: TGTGCCAGCAGCCACCCCCCTAGCGGGAGGGCCTACGAGCAGTACGTC. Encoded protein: CASSHPPSGRAYEQYV.

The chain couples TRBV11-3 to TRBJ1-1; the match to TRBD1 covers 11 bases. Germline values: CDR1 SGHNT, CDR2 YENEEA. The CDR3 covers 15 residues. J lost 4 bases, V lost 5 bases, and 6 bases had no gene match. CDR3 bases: TGTGCCAGCAGCCCCCCCGGGACAGGGGGCACTGAAGCTTTCTTT. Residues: CASSPPGTGGTEAFF.

In nucleotides, the CDR3 is TGTGCCAGTAGTTCCCGACTAGCGGGAGACACAGATACGCAGTATTTT. It is translated as CASSSRLAGDTDTQYF. V usage is TRBV19 and J usage is TRBJ2-3; 12 bases map to TRBD2. From germline, CDR1 is LNHDA and CDR2 SQIVND (reference sequence). The CDR3 consists of 16 residues. V dropped 5 bases and J dropped 2; count of bases not matched to a gene: 5.

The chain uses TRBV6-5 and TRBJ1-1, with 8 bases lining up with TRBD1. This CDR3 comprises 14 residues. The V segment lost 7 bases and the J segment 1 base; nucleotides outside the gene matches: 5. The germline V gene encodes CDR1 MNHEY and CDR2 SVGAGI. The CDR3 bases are TGTGCCAGCAAAACAGGGGGGACGAACACTGAAGCTTTCTTT. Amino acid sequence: CASKTGGTNTEAFF.

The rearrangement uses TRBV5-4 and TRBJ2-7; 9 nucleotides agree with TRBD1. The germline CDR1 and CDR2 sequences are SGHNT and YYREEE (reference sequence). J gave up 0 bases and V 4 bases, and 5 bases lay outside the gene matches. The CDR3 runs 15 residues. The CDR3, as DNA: TGTGCCAGCAGCCCTGGACAGGGGACCTCCTACGAGCAGTACTTC. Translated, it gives CASSPGQGTSYEQYF.

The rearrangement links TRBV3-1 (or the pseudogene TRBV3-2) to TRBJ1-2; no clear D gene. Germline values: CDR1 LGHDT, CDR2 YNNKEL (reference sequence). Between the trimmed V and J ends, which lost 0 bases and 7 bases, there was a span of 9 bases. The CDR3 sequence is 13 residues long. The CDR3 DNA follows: TGTGCCAGCAGCCAAGAGTCGGGTCGTGGCTACACCTTC. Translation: CASSQESGRGYTF.

The CDR3 DNA reads as TGTGCCAGCAGTTTTAACGGGGTCAGTTACGAGCAGTACTTC. Encoded protein: CASSFNGVSYEQYF. This chain joins TRBV27 and TRBJ2-7, with a possible D match to TRBD2 (5 bases). CDR1 is MNHEY and CDR2 is SMNVEV in the germline V gene (reference sequence). CDR3 length: 14 amino acids. Trimming shortened V by 3 bases and J by 4 bases, and 13 bases separated the two germline ends.

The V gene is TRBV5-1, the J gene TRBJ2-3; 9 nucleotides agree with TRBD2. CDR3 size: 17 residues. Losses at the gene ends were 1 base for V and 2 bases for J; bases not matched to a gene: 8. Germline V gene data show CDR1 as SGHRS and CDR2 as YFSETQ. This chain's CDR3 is CASSLLRAGGVTDTQYF. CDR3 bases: TGCGCCAGCAGCTTGTTGAGAGCGGGGGGCGTCACAGATACGCAGTATTTT.

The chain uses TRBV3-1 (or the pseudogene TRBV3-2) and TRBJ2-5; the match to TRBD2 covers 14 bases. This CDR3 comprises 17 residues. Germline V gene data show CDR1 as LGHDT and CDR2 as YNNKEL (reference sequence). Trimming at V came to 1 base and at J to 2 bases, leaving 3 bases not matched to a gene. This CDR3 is CASSQGTSGGSQETQYF. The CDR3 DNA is TGTGCCAGCAGCCAAGGGACTAGCGGGGGGTCACAAGAGACCCAGTACTTC.

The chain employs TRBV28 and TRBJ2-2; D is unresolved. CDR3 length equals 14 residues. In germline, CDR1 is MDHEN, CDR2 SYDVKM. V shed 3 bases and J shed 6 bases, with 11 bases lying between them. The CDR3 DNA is TGTGCCAGCAGTTTTAGACTCTCGGCCGGGGAGCTGTTTTTT. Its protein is CASSFRLSAGELFF.

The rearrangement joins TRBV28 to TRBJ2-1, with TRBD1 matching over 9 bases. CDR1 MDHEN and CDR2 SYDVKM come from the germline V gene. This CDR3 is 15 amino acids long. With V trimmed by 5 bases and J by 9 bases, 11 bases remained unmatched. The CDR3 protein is CASSQGQGSRIEQFF. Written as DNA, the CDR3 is TGTGCCAGCAGTCAAGGACAGGGGAGCCGCATTGAGCAGTTCTTC.

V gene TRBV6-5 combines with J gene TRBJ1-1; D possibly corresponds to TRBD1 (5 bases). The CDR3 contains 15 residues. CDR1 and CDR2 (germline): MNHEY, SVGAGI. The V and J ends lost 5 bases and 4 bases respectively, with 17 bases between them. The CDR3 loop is CASSPRDSRLTEAFF. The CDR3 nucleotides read TGTGCCAGCAGTCCCCGGGACTCTAGGCTCACTGAAGCTTTCTTT.